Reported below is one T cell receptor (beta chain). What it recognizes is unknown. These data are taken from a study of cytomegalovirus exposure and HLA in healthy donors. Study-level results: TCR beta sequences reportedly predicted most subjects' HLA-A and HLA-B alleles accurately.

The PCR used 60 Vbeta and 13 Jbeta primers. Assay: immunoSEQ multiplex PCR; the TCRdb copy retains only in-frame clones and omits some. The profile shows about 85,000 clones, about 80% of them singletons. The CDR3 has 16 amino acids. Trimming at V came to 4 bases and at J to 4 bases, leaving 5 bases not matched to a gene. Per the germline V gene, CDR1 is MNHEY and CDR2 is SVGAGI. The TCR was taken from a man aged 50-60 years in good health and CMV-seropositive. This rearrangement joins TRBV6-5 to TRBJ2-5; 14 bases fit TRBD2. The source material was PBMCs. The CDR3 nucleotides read TGTGCCAGCAGTTGGGGACTAGCGGGAGTTGGAGAGACCCAGTACTTC. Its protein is CASSWGLAGVGETQYF.